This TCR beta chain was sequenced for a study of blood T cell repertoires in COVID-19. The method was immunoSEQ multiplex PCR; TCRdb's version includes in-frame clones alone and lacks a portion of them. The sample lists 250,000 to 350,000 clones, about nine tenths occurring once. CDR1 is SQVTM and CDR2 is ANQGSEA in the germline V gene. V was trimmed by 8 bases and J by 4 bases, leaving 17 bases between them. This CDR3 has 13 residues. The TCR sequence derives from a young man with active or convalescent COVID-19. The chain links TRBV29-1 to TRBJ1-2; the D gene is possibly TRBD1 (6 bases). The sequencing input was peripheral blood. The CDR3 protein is CSTGGGQGYGYTF. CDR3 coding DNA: TGCAGCACCGGGGGGGGGCAAGGCTATGGCTACACCTTC.